This T cell receptor (beta chain) was identified during a study of cytomegalovirus exposure and HLA in healthy donors. Study observations and caveats: Available immune exposure information was restricted to CMV serostatus only. Relative to equally common others, HLA-associated TCR beta chains showed greater clonal expansion in a later analysis. Presence/absence analysis assumed near-uniform sequencing depth across donors.

Trimming removed 7 bases at V and 7 bases at J, with 13 bases between. CDR3 size: 12 residues. Germline V CDR1 and CDR2: MNHEY, SVGAGI. The PCR had 60 Vbeta and 13 Jbeta primers. Clones were read by immunoSEQ multiplex PCR, and TCRdb kept only the in-frame ones, dropping some. The data contain some 120,000 clones, roughly 9% of them singletons. A word on this clone: Its specificity is unknown.

Sequencing was performed on PBMCs. The chain couples TRBV6-5 to TRBJ1-2; no definite D call. This clonotype was sampled from a woman aged 40 to 50 in good health and CMV-seropositive. CDR3 sequence: CASTEEAVGYTF. The CDR3 nucleotides are TGTGCCAGCACCGAAGAGGCAGTTGGCTACACCTTC.